A selection of T cell receptor beta chains follows, all from one sample in a study of T cell responses to AZD1222 COVID-19 vaccine. Sequenced by immunoSEQ multiplex PCR; TCRdb stores in-frame clones only, minus some. In the table there are over 150,000 clones, 80% to 90% of which are singletons. Specimen: peripheral blood, collected on day 0 of AZD1222 vaccination. Source of these receptors: an adult in good health. Each CDR3 is given with its conserved first and last residue. D genes are given only for firm matches. Some rows have no size entry. The others give once, few or many, or a class for an expanded clone.

D gene | clone size | J gene | V gene | CDR3 DNA | CDR3 protein
- | - | TRBJ1-1 | TRBV5-6 | TGTGCCAGCAGCTTGGGCTCAGGGTCTAACACTGAAGCTTTCTTT | CASSLGSGSNTEAFF
TRBD2 | once | TRBJ2-5 | TRBV3-1/TRBV3-2 | TGTGCCAGCAGCCACCGGCGCGGGAGGGAAGAGACCCAGTACTTC | CASSHRRGREETQYF
- | - | TRBJ2-3 | TRBV5-4 | TGTGCCAGCCTAGACAGGAACCTCCCAGATACGCAGTATTTT | CASLDRNLPDTQYF
- | - | TRBJ1-2 | TRBV5-4 | TGTGCCAGCAGCTTCGGGGGGCGCAGCTATGGCTACACCTTC | CASSFGGRSYGYTF
- | - | TRBJ2-2 | TRBV4-2 | TGTGCCAGCAGCCAAGATGGGGTCACCGGGGAGCTGTTTTTT | CASSQDGVTGELFF
TRBD1 | - | TRBJ2-7 | TRBV30 | TGTGCCTGCAGTCAGGGGGCCGCTTTAAACGAGCAGTACTTC | CACSQGAALNEQYF
- | - | TRBJ1-1 | TRBV29-1 | TGCAGCGTTGTAGGCGCAATGGGGACTGAAGCTTTCTTT | CSVVGAMGTEAFF
TRBD1 | - | TRBJ1-3 | TRBV6-5 | TGTGCCAGCAGACCGGGACAGGGAGATGGAAACACCATATATTTT | CASRPGQGDGNTIYF
- | once | TRBJ2-3 | TRBV9 | TGTGCCAGCAGCGCCCTAACCACTGATACGCAGTATTTT | CASSALTTDTQYF
- | - | TRBJ2-7 | TRBV12-3/TRBV12-4 | TGTGCCAGCGGCCTCTCGACCCTCTACGAGCAGTACTTC | CASGLSTLYEQYF
- | - | TRBJ2-1 | TRBV4-3 | TGCGCCAGCAGCCAAAGCGGGTACTCCTACAATGAGCAGTTCTTC | CASSQSGYSYNEQFF
- | - | TRBJ1-1 | TRBV9 | TGTGCCAGCAGCCCCCGGGCAGCCGGGAAGACTGAAGCTTTCTTT | CASSPRAAGKTEAFF
TRBD2 | - | TRBJ2-1 | TRBV9 | TGTGCCAGCAGCGTATGGACTAGCGGGAGGATCGATGAGCAGTTCTTC | CASSVWTSGRIDEQFF
- | - | TRBJ2-1 | TRBV12-3/TRBV12-4 | TGTGCCAGCAGTTGGTACAGGGAATCGCAGTTCTTC | CASSWYRESQFF
- | - | TRBJ2-7 | TRBV6-5 | TGTGCCAGCAGTACCCCCCGCGAGCAGTACTTC | CASSTPREQYF
- | - | TRBJ2-7 | TRBV28 | TGTGCCACCCGGGACGTATCCGGTCACGAGCAGTACTTC | CATRDVSGHEQYF